These 28 T cell receptor beta chains originate from one sample sequenced in a study of T-cell reconstitution after alpha-beta-depleted transplantation in children (TCRdb year 2016). Library generation was performed with PCR. TCRdb shows the sequencer as Illumina HiSeq 2500. TCR libraries were prepared with molecular barcoding, using unique molecular identifiers to normalize TCRbeta repertoire quantification. TCRdb's own reprocessing of the public reads used fastp at Q25 and MiXCR and kept productive beta chains. Identical CDR3 proteins give one entry, which carries the most common genes and DNA. In this sample the table shows about 980,000 distinct CDR3 sequences, 25% to 35% of which occur a single time. The ten top clones hold under 30% of the sample. In the paper's terms, the treatment or condition label means: allogeneic hematopoietic cell transplantation with graft depleted of TCRalphabeta T cells and CD19 B cells.

This specimen consisted of PBMCs, mostly from graft donor cells, obtained 360 days after TCRalphabeta/CD19-depleted stem cell transplant. Receptors originate from a boy less than two years old who had a stem cell transplant for SCID, so the T cells may come from the graft donor.

The sample holds a few counts of this clonotype. The chain carries TRBV3-1 and TRBJ2-7, with D possibly called TRBD1 or TRBD2 (6 bases each). The V gene lost 4 bases and the J gene lost 5 bases, with 18 bases spanning the gap. CDR3 length: 15 amino acids. Germline-derived CDR1 and CDR2 are LGHDT and YNNKEL (reference sequence). The chain's CDR3 is CASSPRGGRLNEQYF. In DNA, the CDR3 is TGTGCCAGCAGCCCACGAGGGGGGCGCTTGAACGAGCAGTACTTC.

The J gene is TRBJ1-4, the V gene TRBV20-1; D possibly corresponds to TRBD1 (5 bases). Trimming took off 6 bases at V and 7 bases at J, with 18 bases between the two ends. The CDR3 has 14 amino acids. Germline CDR1 is DFQATT and CDR2 is SNEGSKA (reference sequence). The DNA for the CDR3 is TGCAGTGCCCGGGTAGGGGCTAAAAGTGAAAAACTGTTTTTT. Its protein product is CSARVGAKSEKLFF.

The chain recombines TRBV7-9 with TRBJ2-7; 7 bases fit TRBD1. The CDR3 spans 16 residues. With V trimmed by 10 bases and J by 3 bases, 18 bases remained unmatched. Germline V gene lookup returns CDR1 SEHNR and CDR2 FQNEAQ (reference sequence). CDR3 in DNA: TGTGCCACCGACCTAATCTGGGGACAGATTCTCTACGAGCAGTACTTC. It yields the protein CATDLIWGQILYEQYF.

The V call is TRBV13, the J call TRBJ2-7; 8 positions match TRBD2. Germline V gene sequence: CDR1 PRHDT, CDR2 FYEKMQ (reference sequence). The J segment lost 0 bases and the V segment lost 5 bases, leaving 6 bases of the junction unmatched. The CDR3 has 15 residues. The CDR3 coding sequence is TGTGCCAGCAGCCCGGGGGGGGCCTTCTCCTACGAGCAGTACTTC. Its protein is CASSPGGAFSYEQYF.

This clonotype was seen more than once but under ten times. J is TRBJ1-5 and V is TRBV20-1; 8 nucleotides line up with TRBD1. The germline CDR1 and CDR2 sequences are DFQATT and SNEGSKA (reference sequence). The ends lost 8 bases at V and 3 bases at J; junction bases unmatched: 3. The CDR3 is 12 amino acids. The CDR3 DNA is TGCAGTTCAGGGGGCAACAATCAGCCCCAGCATTTT. Its translation is CSSGGNNQPQHF.

This clonotype has only a few counts. The V and J genes are TRBV12-3 or TRBV12-4 and TRBJ2-1; D may be TRBD1 (5 bases). This CDR3 has 14 residues. The ends were cut back, 6 bases at V and 7 bases at J, with 16 bases in the middle. In DNA form, the CDR3 reads TGTGCCAGCAGAGAGGACATGATTTCTAATGAGCAGTTCTTC. Translated, it gives CASREDMISNEQFF.

This clonotype has a handful of counts. The chain has TRBV10-3 and TRBJ2-7, with TRBD1 matching over 8 bases. CDR3 size: 14 residues. The V segment lost 6 bases and the J segment 4 bases; nucleotides outside the gene matches: 8. Germline CDR1 is ENHRY and CDR2 is SYGVKD. CDR3 sequence: CAISPDRVKYEQYF. CDR3 bases: TGTGCCATCAGCCCGGACAGGGTGAAATACGAGCAGTACTTC.

This clonotype was counted between two and nine times. Sequence at one end of the junction differs from germline and may be a read error. The chain couples TRBV3-1 to TRBJ2-1, with D tentatively TRBD1 or TRBD2 (5 bases each). The CDR3 is 11 amino acids. The germline V gene has CDR1 LGHDT and CDR2 YNNKEL (reference sequence). CDR3 bases: TGCGCCACGGGGCGAAACAATGAGCAGTTCTTC. Translated: CATGRNNEQFF.

This clonotype has a handful of counts. The chain joins TRBV5-1 to TRBJ2-1, with TRBD2 matching over 15 bases. The V gene's germline CDR1 is SGHRS and CDR2 YFSETQ. The CDR3 has 16 residues. Trimming cost V 4 bases and J 8 bases; bases outside gene matches: 7. The CDR3 loop reads CASSPMGLAGGHEQFF. The CDR3 region has the DNA TGCGCCAGCAGCCCGATGGGACTAGCGGGGGGTCATGAGCAGTTCTTC.

This rearrangement joins TRBV4-2 to TRBJ1-2; 7 positions agree with TRBD1. The CDR3 is 14 amino acids. The V segment lost 1 base and the J segment 8 bases; nucleotides outside the gene matches: 7. CDR1 is LGHNA, CDR2 YNFKEQ, per germline. Here the CDR3 DNA reads TGTGCCAGCAGCCAAGTTTCAGGGGGTGACGGCTACACCTTC. Its protein product is CASSQVSGGDGYTF.

V is TRBV5-1 and J is TRBJ1-1; D not certain. V was trimmed by 3 bases and J by 3 bases, leaving 9 bases between them. Germline V gene data show CDR1 as SGHRS and CDR2 as YFSETQ. The CDR3 consists of 13 residues. The CDR3 DNA reads as TGCGCCAGCAGCTCGCAGAGTTACACTGAAGCTTTCTTT. Its translation: CASSSQSYTEAFF.

The chain recombines TRBV15 with TRBJ2-7; 7 bases map to TRBD1. V dropped 5 bases and J dropped 5; count of bases not matched to a gene: 15. The CDR3 runs 16 residues. Germline loops: CDR1 LNHNV, CDR2 YYDKDF (reference sequence). CDR3 nucleotide sequence: TGTGCCACCAGCCAACCCCGGGCAGGGGGTGTCAACGAGCAGTACTTC. Protein: CATSQPRAGGVNEQYF. Together with reference TRBV15 and TRBJ2-7, the CDR3 gives the full variable domain: DAMVIQNPRYQVTQFGKPVTLSCSQTLNHNVMYWYQQKSSQAPKLLFHYYDKDFNNEADTPDNFQSRRPNTSFCFLDIRSPGLGDTAMYLCATSQPRAGGVNEQYFGPGTRLTVT.

The chain is built from TRBV15 and TRBJ2-5; 12 bases match TRBD2. J gave up 0 bases and V 5 bases, and 10 bases lay outside the gene matches. There are 18 residues in the CDR3. CDR1 and CDR2 (germline): LNHNV, YYDKDF (reference sequence). The CDR3 here is CATSFRLAGVDYQETQYF. CDR3 in DNA: TGTGCCACCAGCTTTCGACTAGCGGGGGTCGACTACCAAGAGACCCAGTACTTC.

V usage is TRBV7-2 and J usage is TRBJ2-1; maybe TRBD1 (5 bases). Trimming removed 1 base from V and 4 bases from J, with 8 bases in between. Germline CDR1 SGHTA, CDR2 FQGNSA. This CDR3 has 14 amino acids. CDR3 nucleotide sequence: TGTGCCAGCAGCTTAGTGTCAGGGTACAATGAGCAGTTCTTC. It is translated as CASSLVSGYNEQFF.

The table lists this clonotype with many counts. An end of the junction differs from the germline gene, which may be a read error. V and J are TRBV5-1 and TRBJ2-2; 9 nucleotides agree with TRBD1. The CDR3 loop spans 15 amino acids. CDR1 and CDR2 from the germline V gene are SGHRS and YFSETQ. This CDR3 reads CASSLDRGDTGELFF. CDR3 bases: TGTGCCAGCAGCCTAGACAGGGGGGACACCGGGGAGCTGTTTTTT. Based on the CDR3 plus reference TRBV5-1 and TRBJ2-2, the full variable domain is KAGVTQTPRYLIKTRGQQVTLSCSPISGHRSVSWYQQTPGQGLQFLFEYFSETQRNKGNFPGRFSGRQFSNSRSEMNVSTLELGDSALYLCASSLDRGDTGELFFGEGSRLTVL.

In this sample, this clonotype turned up a few times. V is TRBV4-1 and J is TRBJ2-2, with D possibly matching TRBD2 (6 bases). This CDR3 comprises 14 residues. V was clipped by 5 bases and J by 3 bases, with 10 bases between them. Germline-derived CDR1 and CDR2 are MGHRA and YSYEKL. The CDR3 DNA follows: TGCGCCAGCAGCTGGCGGGACTACACCGGGGAGCTGTTTTTT. It translates to CASSWRDYTGELFF.

Only a few counts were recorded for this clonotype. This chain connects TRBV20-1 to TRBJ2-1; perhaps D is TRBD1 or TRBD2 (7 bases each). Germline loops: CDR1 DFQATT, CDR2 SNEGSKA (reference sequence). The CDR3 contains 13 residues. The germline V and J ends were trimmed by 5 bases and 5 bases, with 13 bases remaining between them. The CDR3 protein is CSAARGGDNEQFF. CDR3 DNA sequence: TGCAGTGCTGCCAGGGGGGGGGACAATGAGCAGTTCTTC.

The gene calls are TRBV7-8 and TRBJ2-1; D may correspond to TRBD1 or TRBD2 (6 bases each). The CDR3 runs to 17 residues. Germline V gene data show CDR1 as SGHVS and CDR2 as FQNEAQ. Trimming took off 1 base at V and 1 base at J, with 14 bases between the two ends. CDR3 sequence: CASSLVGGSRSYNEQFF. CDR3 sequence (DNA): TGTGCCAGCAGCTTAGTGGGGGGCTCTAGATCCTACAATGAGCAGTTCTTC.

A few counts support this clonotype. The rearrangement links TRBV18 to TRBJ1-6; weak D call: TRBD1 (5 bases). From germline, CDR1 is KGHSH and CDR2 LQKENI. CDR3 length: 14 amino acids. Trimming stripped 3 bases from V and 5 bases from J, with 8 bases between. CDR3 bases: TGTGCCAGCTCACCCGGACACCATAATTCACCCCTCCACTTT. The encoded protein is CASSPGHHNSPLHF.

The rearrangement uses TRBV6-2 or TRBV6-3 and TRBJ2-3, with 8 positions matching TRBD2. This CDR3 is 16 amino acids long. CDR1 and CDR2 from the germline V gene are MNHEY and SVGEGT. J gave up 9 bases and V 8 bases, and 19 bases lay outside the gene matches. As DNA, the CDR3 is TGTGCCAGCCAAAGGACGGGACTAGGACATCGGTGGACGCAGTATTTT. Translated: CASQRTGLGHRWTQYF.

CDR3 coding DNA: TGCAGTGCAACCGGACAGTCCCCAGATACGCAGTATTTT. Protein product: CSATGQSPDTQYF. The chain joins TRBV20-1 to TRBJ2-3; weak D call: TRBD1 (6 bases). Looked up from germline, CDR1 is DFQATT and CDR2 is SNEGSKA (reference sequence). Trimming removed 6 bases at V and 4 bases at J, with 14 bases between. The CDR3 is 13 amino acids.

The rearrangement links TRBV4-2 to TRBJ2-5, with TRBD1 matching over 9 bases. This CDR3 comprises 16 residues. Losses at the gene ends were 2 bases for V and 7 bases for J; bases not matched to a gene: 11. Germline V CDR1 and CDR2: LGHNA, YNFKEQ. CDR3 loop: CASSQLLTGGWGTQYF. DNA for the CDR3: TGTGCCAGCAGCCAATTGCTAACAGGGGGCTGGGGGACCCAGTACTTC.

This clonotype has just a few counts. The J gene is TRBJ2-7, the V gene TRBV20-1; the D is unclear. V was shortened by 4 bases and J by 1 base, with 8 bases between the two germline ends. The CDR3 extends over 12 amino acids. CDR1 is DFQATT, CDR2 SNEGSKA, per germline (reference sequence). The CDR3: CSAKLGSYEQYF. In DNA form, the CDR3 reads TGCAGTGCTAAGCTAGGGTCCTACGAGCAGTACTTC.

The chain links TRBV18 to TRBJ2-5, with 9 bases fitting TRBD1. CDR3 length equals 14 residues. The V gene end was trimmed by 7 bases and the J gene end by 5 bases; junction bases not matched to a gene: 8. CDR1 and CDR2 (germline): KGHSH, LQKENI. The CDR3, as DNA: TGTGCCAGCTTCACGGGACAGGGTGTGGAGACCCAGTACTTC. This encodes CASFTGQGVETQYF. Variable domain in full (rest from reference TRBV18 and TRBJ2-5): NAGVMQNPRHLVRRRGQEARLRCSPMKGHSHVYWYRQLPEEGLKFMVYLQKENIIDESGMPKERFSAEFPKEGPSILRIQQVVRGDSAAYFCASFTGQGVETQYFGPGTRLLVL.

Only a few counts were recorded for this clonotype. V usage is TRBV29-1 and J usage is TRBJ2-1, with TRBD1 matching 8 bases. The CDR3 length is 14 residues. V lost 7 bases, J lost 8 bases, and 13 bases stayed unmatched. Germline V gene lookup returns CDR1 SQVTM and CDR2 ANQGSEA. CDR3 in amino acids: CSATGTGLWDEQFF. The DNA of the CDR3 is TGCAGCGCCACCGGGACAGGACTGTGGGATGAGCAGTTCTTC.

This clonotype turned up a few times. The V call is TRBV18, the J call TRBJ1-1; D remains unclear. CDR1 and CDR2 from the germline V gene are KGHSH and LQKENI. The length of the CDR3 is 13 residues. With 5 bases removed from V and 8 bases from J, the gap between germline ends came to 15 bases. CDR3 sequence reads: CASSTGVVAEAFF. The CDR3, as DNA: TGTGCCAGCTCAACGGGTGTAGTAGCGGAAGCTTTCTTT.

The V call is TRBV20-1, the J call TRBJ1-1; the D gene is possibly TRBD1 (6 bases). V was trimmed by 3 bases and J by 2 bases, leaving 16 bases between them. The CDR3 loop spans 15 amino acids. CDR1 is DFQATT and CDR2 is SNEGSKA in the germline V gene (reference sequence). CDR3 sequence reads: CSASLRGLYNTEAFF. The CDR3, as DNA: TGCAGTGCTAGCCTCAGGGGCCTCTACAACACTGAAGCTTTCTTT.

This rearrangement joins TRBV5-1 to TRBJ2-7; D not certain. Deletions cut 6 bases from V and 0 bases from J, with 10 bases between. The CDR3 runs 13 residues. Germline CDR1 reads SGHRS; CDR2 reads YFSETQ. The CDR3 DNA is TGCGCCAGCAAAGGCGAATACTCCTACGAGCAGTACTTC. Translation: CASKGEYSYEQYF.